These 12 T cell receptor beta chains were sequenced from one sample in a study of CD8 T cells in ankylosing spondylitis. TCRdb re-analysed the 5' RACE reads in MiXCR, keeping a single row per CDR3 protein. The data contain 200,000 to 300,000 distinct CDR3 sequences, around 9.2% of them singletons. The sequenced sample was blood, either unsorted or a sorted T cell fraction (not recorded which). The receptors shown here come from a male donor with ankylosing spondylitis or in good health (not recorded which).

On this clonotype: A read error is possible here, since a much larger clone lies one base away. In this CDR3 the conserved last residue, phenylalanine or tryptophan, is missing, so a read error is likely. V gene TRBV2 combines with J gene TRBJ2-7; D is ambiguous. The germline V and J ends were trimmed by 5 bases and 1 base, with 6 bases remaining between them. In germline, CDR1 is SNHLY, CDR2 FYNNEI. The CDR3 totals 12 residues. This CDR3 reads CASSMRSYEQYL. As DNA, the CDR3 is TGTGCCAGCAGTATGAGGTCCTACGAGCAGTACTTA.

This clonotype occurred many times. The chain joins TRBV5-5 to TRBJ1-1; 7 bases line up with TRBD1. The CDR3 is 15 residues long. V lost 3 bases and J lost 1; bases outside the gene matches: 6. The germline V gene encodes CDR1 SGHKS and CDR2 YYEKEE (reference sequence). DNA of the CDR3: TGTGCCAGCAGCTCGAGCCGGGACAGGAACACTGAAGCTTTCTTT. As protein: CASSSSRDRNTEAFF.

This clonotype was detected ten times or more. CDR3: CSARRASTDTQYF. The DNA of the CDR3 is TGCAGTGCTAGACGGGCTAGCACAGATACGCAGTATTTT. The V and J genes are TRBV20-1 and TRBJ2-3; no clear D gene. This CDR3 is 13 amino acids long. Trimming removed 2 bases from V and 0 bases from J, with 6 bases in between. The germline gives CDR1 DFQATT, CDR2 SNEGSKA (reference sequence).

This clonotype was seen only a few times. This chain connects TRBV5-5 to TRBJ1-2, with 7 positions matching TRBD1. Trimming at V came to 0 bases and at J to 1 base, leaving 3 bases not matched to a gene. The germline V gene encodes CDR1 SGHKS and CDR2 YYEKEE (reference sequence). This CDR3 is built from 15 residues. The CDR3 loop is CASSLEGARNYGYTF. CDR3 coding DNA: TGTGCCAGCAGCTTGGAGGGGGCGCGTAACTATGGCTACACCTTC.

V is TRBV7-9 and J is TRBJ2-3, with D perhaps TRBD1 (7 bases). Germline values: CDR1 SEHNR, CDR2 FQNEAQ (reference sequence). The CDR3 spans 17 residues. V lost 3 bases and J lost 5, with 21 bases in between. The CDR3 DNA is TGTGCCAGCAGCTTCAAGAGGGGGCGCGGGGCGAGAGATACGCAGTATTTT. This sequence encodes CASSFKRGRGARDTQYF.

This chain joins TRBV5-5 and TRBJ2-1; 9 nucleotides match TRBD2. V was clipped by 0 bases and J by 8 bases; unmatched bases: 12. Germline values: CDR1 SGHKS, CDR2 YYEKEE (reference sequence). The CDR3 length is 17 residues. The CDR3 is CASSLAIRLAEGDEQFF. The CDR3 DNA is TGTGCCAGCAGCTTGGCCATTCGACTAGCGGAAGGGGATGAGCAGTTCTTC.

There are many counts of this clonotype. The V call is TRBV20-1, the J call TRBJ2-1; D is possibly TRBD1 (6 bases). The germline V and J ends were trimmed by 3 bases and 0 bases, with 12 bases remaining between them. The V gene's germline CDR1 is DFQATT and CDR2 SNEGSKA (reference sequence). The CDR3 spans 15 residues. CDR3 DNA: TGCAGTGCTAGGGTTACAGGGAGCTCCTACAATGAGCAGTTCTTC. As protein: CSARVTGSSYNEQFF.

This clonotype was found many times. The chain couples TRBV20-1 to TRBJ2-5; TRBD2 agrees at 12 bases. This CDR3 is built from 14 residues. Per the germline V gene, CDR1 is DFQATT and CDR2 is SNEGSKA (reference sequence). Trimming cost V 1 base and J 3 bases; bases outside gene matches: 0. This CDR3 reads CSARGTSGEETQYF. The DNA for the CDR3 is TGCAGTGCTAGAGGGACTAGCGGGGAAGAGACCCAGTACTTC.

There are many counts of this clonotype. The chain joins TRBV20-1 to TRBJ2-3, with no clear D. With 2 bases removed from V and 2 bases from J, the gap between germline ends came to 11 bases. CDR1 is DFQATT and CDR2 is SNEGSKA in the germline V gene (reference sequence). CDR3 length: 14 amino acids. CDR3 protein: CSARFGRVTDTQYF. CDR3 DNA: TGCAGTGCTAGATTCGGACGGGTCACAGATACGCAGTATTTT.

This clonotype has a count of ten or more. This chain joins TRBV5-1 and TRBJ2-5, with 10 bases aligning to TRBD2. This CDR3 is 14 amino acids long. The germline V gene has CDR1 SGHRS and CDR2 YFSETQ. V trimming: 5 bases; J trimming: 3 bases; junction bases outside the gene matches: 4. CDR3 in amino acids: CASRSGLAEETQYF. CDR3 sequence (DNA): TGCGCCAGCAGATCTGGACTAGCGGAAGAGACCCAGTACTTC.

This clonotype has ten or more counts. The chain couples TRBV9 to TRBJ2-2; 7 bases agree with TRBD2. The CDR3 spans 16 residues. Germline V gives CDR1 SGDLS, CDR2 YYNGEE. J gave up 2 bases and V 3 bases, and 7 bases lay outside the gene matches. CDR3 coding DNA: TGTGCCAGCAGCGCCCGGGACTACCTCAACACCGGGGAGCTGTTTTTT. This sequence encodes CASSARDYLNTGELFF.

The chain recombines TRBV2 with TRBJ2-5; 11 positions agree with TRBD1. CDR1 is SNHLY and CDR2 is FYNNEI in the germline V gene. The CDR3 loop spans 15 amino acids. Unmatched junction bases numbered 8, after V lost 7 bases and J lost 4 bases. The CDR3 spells CASTPGQGGGETQYF. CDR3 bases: TGTGCCAGCACTCCGGGACAGGGGGGAGGAGAGACCCAGTACTTC.